Listed below are T cell receptor beta chains from one sample, sequenced in a study of shared clonotypes between healthy human individuals. Data came from immunoSEQ multiplex PCR; TCRdb stores just in-frame clones and leaves some out. The data show roughly 2.1 million clones, with approximately 94% seen just once and around 1.7% held by the top ten. What was sequenced was naive CD8+ T cells from PBMCs. The receptors shown here come from a young man in good health. Some clones in this sample may be carry-over from other donors' samples. CDR3s include the opening cysteine and the closing phenylalanine or tryptophan. D genes are given only for firm matches.

d_call v_call cdr3_aa
TRBD2 TRBV6-1 CASSDSAGGNDEQYF
TRBD1 TRBV4-1 CASSPKDRGDFVGYGYTF
- TRBV5-5 CASSSRGGLVNTEAFF
TRBD1 TRBV2 CASSTGETNEKLFF
- TRBV9 CASSDGANQPQHF
- TRBV7-9 CASSLVPAEAFF
TRBD2 TRBV30 CAWSVRLAGANEQFF
- TRBV9 CASRKGRENTEAFF
- TRBV27 CASSPISEYGTDTQYF
- TRBV7-3 CASSLGRGQPQHF
- TRBV2 CASNAGFTSHEQYF
- TRBV4-1 CASSQVTETDYGYTF
- TRBV18 CASSPGRISSYEQYF
TRBD2 TRBV5-1 CASSPLGGASGALSYEQYF
- TRBV25-1 CASRSGDNQPQHF